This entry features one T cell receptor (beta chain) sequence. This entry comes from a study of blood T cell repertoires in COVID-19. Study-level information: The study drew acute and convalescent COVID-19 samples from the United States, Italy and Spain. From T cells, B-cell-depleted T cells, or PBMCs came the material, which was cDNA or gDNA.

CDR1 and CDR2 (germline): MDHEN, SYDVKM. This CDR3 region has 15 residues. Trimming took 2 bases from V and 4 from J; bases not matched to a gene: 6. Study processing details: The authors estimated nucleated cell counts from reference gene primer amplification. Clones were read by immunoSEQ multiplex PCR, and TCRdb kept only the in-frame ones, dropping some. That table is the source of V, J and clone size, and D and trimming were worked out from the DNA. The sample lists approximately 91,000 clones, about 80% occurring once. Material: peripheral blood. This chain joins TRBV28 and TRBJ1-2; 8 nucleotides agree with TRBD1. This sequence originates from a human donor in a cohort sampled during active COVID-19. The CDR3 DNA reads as TGTGCCAGCAGTTTACCGGGACAGGCACTCTATGGCTACACCTTC. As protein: CASSLPGQALYGYTF.